The sequence of this T cell receptor beta chain was determined in a study of blood T cell repertoires in COVID-19. Study context: Italy, Spain and the United States were the sources of the convalescent and acute COVID-19 samples. The cDNA or gDNA used as material had been derived from T cells, B-cell-depleted T cells, or PBMCs.

This clone has a single count. Profiling relied on immunoSEQ multiplex PCR, and the TCRdb table lists in-frame clones only, not all of them. The profile shows more than 60,000 clones, around 80% of them singletons. CDR1 is SEHNR, CDR2 FQNEAQ, per germline (reference sequence). The V end lost 4 bases, the J end lost 1 base, and 10 bases lay between the germline ends. This CDR3 contains 15 residues. Sequencing used peripheral blood. The source of this sequence is a man aged 55 to 69 with acute or convalescent COVID-19. The chain recombines TRBV7-9 with TRBJ2-2; D is uncertain. CDR3 sequence reads: CASSSATMNTGELFF. Written as DNA, the CDR3 is TGTGCCAGCAGCTCTGCAACTATGAACACCGGGGAGCTGTTTTTT.